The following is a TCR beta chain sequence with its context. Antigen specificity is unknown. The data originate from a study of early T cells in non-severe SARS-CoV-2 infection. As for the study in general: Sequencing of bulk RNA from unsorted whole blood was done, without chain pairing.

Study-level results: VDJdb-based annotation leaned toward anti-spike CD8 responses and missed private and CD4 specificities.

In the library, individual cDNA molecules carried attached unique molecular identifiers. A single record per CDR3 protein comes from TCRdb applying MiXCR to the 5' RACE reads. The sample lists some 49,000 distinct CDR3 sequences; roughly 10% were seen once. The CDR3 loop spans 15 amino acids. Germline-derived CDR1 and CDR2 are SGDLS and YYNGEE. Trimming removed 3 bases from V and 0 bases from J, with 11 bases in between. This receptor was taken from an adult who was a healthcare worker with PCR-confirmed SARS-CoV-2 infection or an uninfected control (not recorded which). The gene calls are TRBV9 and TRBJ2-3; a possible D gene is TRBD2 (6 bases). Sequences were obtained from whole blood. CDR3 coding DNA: TGTGCCAGCAGCGGAACGGGGACTAGCACAGATACGCAGTATTTT. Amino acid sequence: CASSGTGTSTDTQYF.